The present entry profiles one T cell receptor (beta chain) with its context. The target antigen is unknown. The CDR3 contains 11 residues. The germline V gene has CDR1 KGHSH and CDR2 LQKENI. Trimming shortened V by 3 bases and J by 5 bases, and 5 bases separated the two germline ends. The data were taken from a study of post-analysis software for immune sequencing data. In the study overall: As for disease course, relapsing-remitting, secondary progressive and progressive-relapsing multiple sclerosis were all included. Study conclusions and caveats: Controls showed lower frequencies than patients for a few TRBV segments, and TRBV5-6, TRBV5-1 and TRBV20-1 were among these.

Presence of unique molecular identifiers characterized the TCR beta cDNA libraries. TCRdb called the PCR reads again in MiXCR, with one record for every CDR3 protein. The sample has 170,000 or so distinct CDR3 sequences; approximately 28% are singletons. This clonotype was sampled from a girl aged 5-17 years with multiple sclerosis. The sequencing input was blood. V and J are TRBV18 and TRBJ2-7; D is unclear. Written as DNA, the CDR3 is TGTGCCAGCTCACCTTCCCACGAGCAGTACTTC. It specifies CASSPSHEQYF.